This T cell receptor (beta chain) was recovered during a study of CXCR3-negative and CXCR3-positive naive CD8 T cells. cDNA libraries for TRB were generated by 5' RACE incorporating UMI labels. Using the 5' RACE reads, TCRdb records one entry per CDR3 protein without DNA. The sample data list approximately 120,000 distinct CDR3 sequences. Points from the study as a whole: CXCR3-positive naive cells carried more hydrophobic TRB CDR3s than CXCR3-negative naive cells did.

Comments on this clonotype: What it binds is not known.

This CDR3 is built from 17 residues. The sequence came from a human donor in good health. Some clones in this sample may be carry-over from other donors' samples. The chain couples TRBV12-3 or TRBV12-4 to TRBJ2-2; TCRdb's assignment of TRBD1 cannot be checked, as there is no DNA. Sequencing was done on a sample of naive CXCR3+ CD8+ T cells from blood. Subset reported: CD45RO-CCR7+CD27+CD95- naive CD8+ T cells expressing CXCR3 (TNR3+). CDR3 amino acids: CASSSPPHQGHTGELFF.